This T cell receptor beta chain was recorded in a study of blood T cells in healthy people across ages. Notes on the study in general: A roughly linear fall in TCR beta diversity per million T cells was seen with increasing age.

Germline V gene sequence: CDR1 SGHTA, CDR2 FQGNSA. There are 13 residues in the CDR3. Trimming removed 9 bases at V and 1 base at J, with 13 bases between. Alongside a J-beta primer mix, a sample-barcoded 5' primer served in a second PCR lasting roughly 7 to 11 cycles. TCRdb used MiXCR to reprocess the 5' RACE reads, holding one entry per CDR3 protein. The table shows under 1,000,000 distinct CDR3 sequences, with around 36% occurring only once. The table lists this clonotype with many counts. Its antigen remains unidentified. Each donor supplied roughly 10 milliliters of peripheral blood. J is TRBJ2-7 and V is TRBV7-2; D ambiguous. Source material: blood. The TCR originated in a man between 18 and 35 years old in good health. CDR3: CASSRTVSYEQYF. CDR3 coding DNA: TGTGCCAGTTCTCGGACCGTATCCTACGAGCAGTACTTC.